A single sample is the source of the 26 T cell receptor beta chains below, sequenced in a study of shared clonotypes between healthy human individuals. Clones were sequenced by immunoSEQ multiplex PCR, and TCRdb holds only the in-frame ones, with some missing. The table includes some 1,400,000 clones, 96% detected once. Input material: naive CD4+ T cells sorted from blood. Documented subset: CD45RA+ positively selected. The origin of the receptors is a man aged 25-45 years in good health.

The table lists this clone with a count of one. The chain recombines TRBV10-1 with TRBJ2-1, with TRBD2 matching over 10 bases. In germline, CDR1 is WNHNN, CDR2 SYGVQD (reference sequence). The CDR3 totals 15 residues. V lost 4 bases and J lost 5; bases outside the gene matches: 5. The CDR3 region is CASSGPSGGNNEQFF. The CDR3 DNA reads as TGCGCCAGCAGTGGGCCTAGCGGGGGTAACAATGAGCAGTTCTTC.

Note on this clone: One end of the junction does not line up with germline, which may come from a read error. The chain recombines TRBV11-2 with TRBJ2-7, with 7 bases that match TRBD1. The CDR3 is 15 residues long. Germline V gene lookup returns CDR1 SGHAT and CDR2 FQNNGV. CDR3 in amino acids: CASSLEGANRDEQYF. For the CDR3, the DNA is TGTGCCAGCAGCCTAGAGGGGGCGAATCGCGACGAGCAGTACTTC.

The chain has TRBV5-1 and TRBJ2-1, with 11 positions matching TRBD2. The germline V gene has CDR1 SGHRS and CDR2 YFSETQ. CDR3 size: 16 residues. The V segment lost 4 bases and the J segment 6 bases; nucleotides outside the gene matches: 9. CDR3: CASSTIAGGPANEQFF. CDR3 nucleotides: TGCGCCAGCAGCACCATAGCGGGAGGGCCGGCCAATGAGCAGTTCTTC. Full variable domain (outside the CDR3, taken from reference TRBV5-1 and TRBJ2-1): KAGVTQTPRYLIKTRGQQVTLSCSPISGHRSVSWYQQTPGQGLQFLFEYFSETQRNKGNFPGRFSGRQFSNSRSEMNVSTLELGDSALYLCASSTIAGGPANEQFFGPGTRLTVL.

This clone was recorded once. The chain uses TRBV14 and TRBJ2-7; 11 nucleotides match TRBD2. Germline V CDR1 and CDR2: SGHDN, FVKESK. Losses at the gene ends were 4 bases for V and 3 bases for J; bases not matched to a gene: 5. CDR3 length: 15 amino acids. Written as DNA, the CDR3 is TGTGCCAGCAGCCGATTTGGGACTAGCGGCTACGAGCAGTACTTC. Translation gives CASSRFGTSGYEQYF.

This clone was counted once. V gene TRBV27 combines with J gene TRBJ2-3; 13 nucleotides match TRBD2. V dropped 3 bases and J dropped 6; count of bases not matched to a gene: 6. The CDR3 contains 16 residues. From germline, CDR1 is MNHEY and CDR2 SMNVEV (reference sequence). In nucleotides, the CDR3 is TGTGCCAGCAGTTTCTGGACTAGCGGGAGTTCGGATACGCAGTATTTT. Translation gives CASSFWTSGSSDTQYF.

Only one count was recorded for this clone. This rearrangement joins TRBV7-2 to TRBJ1-1; D may be TRBD1 (5 bases). V gave up 1 base and J gave up 4 bases, with 16 bases separating them. The CDR3 is 16 amino acids. Germline assignment: CDR1 SGHTA and CDR2 FQGNSA. The CDR3 bases are TGTGCCAGCAGCTTAGACGGGTTAGTGGGGGGCACTGAAGCTTTCTTT. This codes for CASSLDGLVGGTEAFF.

The rearrangement links TRBV7-2 to TRBJ2-5; 11 nucleotides align to TRBD2. The CDR3 covers 16 residues. Germline values: CDR1 SGHTA, CDR2 FQGNSA. The trim removed 2 bases at V and 1 base at J, leaving 3 bases unmatched. CDR3 DNA sequence: TGTGCCAGCAGCTTATCCGGGACTAGCGGCCAAGAGACCCAGTACTTC. It translates to CASSLSGTSGQETQYF.

In this sample, this clone turned up once. The V gene is TRBV29-1, the J gene TRBJ2-1; 10 positions agree with TRBD2. Germline CDR1 and CDR2: SQVTM and ANQGSEA. With V trimmed by 4 bases and J by 3 bases, 9 bases remained unmatched. This CDR3 comprises 16 residues. The CDR3 bases are TGCAGCGTTGCCGGCGCTAGCGGGAGAGGCTACAATGAGCAGTTCTTC. The encoded protein is CSVAGASGRGYNEQFF.

The rearrangement links TRBV5-1 to TRBJ1-1; no firm D call. CDR3 length: 14 residues. Germline V gives CDR1 SGHRS, CDR2 YFSETQ. Trimming removed 4 bases from V and 1 base from J, with 11 bases in between. DNA of the CDR3: TGCGCCAGCAGCCGCGAACCCTCGAACACTGAAGCTTTCTTT. The encoded protein is CASSREPSNTEAFF.

The rearrangement uses TRBV28 and TRBJ2-5, with D uncertain. Germline V gene sequence: CDR1 MDHEN, CDR2 SYDVKM. V dropped 2 bases and J dropped 3 bases, with 7 bases sitting between them. There are 13 residues in the CDR3. The CDR3 DNA sequence: TGTGCCAGCAGTTTACTACAAAAAGAGACCCAGTACTTC. Translating it yields CASSLLQKETQYF.

This chain connects TRBV6-6 to TRBJ2-5, with 8 nucleotides matching TRBD1. Germline trimming cut 3 bases from V and 5 bases from J; bases unmatched to any gene: 8. CDR1 is MNHNY and CDR2 is SVGAGI in the germline V gene (reference sequence). The CDR3 sequence is 15 residues long. CDR3 in DNA: TGTGCCAGCAGTTATTACGGACAGGGAGGTGAGACCCAGTACTTC. Translation: CASSYYGQGGETQYF.

V gene TRBV28 combines with J gene TRBJ1-5; no firm D call. Trimming removed 3 bases at V and 3 bases at J, with 12 bases between. From germline, CDR1 is MDHEN and CDR2 SYDVKM. The CDR3 runs 15 residues. The CDR3, as DNA: TGTGCCAGCAGTTTTTCTCTGCTACACAATCAGCCCCAGCATTTT. Its translation: CASSFSLLHNQPQHF.

The rearrangement links TRBV18 to TRBJ2-3; D assignment may be TRBD1 or TRBD2 (5 bases each). Looked up from germline, CDR1 is KGHSH and CDR2 is LQKENI. This CDR3 region has 12 residues. V was clipped by 8 bases and J by 1 base, with 7 bases between them. The DNA for the CDR3 is TGTGCCAGCCGGGACCGCACAGATACGCAGTATTTT. This sequence encodes CASRDRTDTQYF.

The chain recombines TRBV19 with TRBJ2-7; 11 nucleotides match TRBD1. Germline V CDR1 and CDR2: LNHDA, SQIVND (reference sequence). This CDR3 is 16 amino acids long. V lost 3 bases, J lost 3 bases, and 7 bases stayed unmatched. CDR3: CASSITRDRGDYEQYF. The DNA of the CDR3 is TGTGCCAGTAGTATTACCCGGGACAGGGGGGACTACGAGCAGTACTTC.

V is TRBV9 and J is TRBJ1-4, with D tentatively TRBD1 (5 bases). The CDR3 runs 16 residues. Germline CDR1 and CDR2: SGDLS and YYNGEE. V was trimmed by 0 bases and J by 5 bases, leaving 14 bases between them. CDR3 nucleotides: TGTGCCAGCAGCGTAGGGACAACCGGCCTAAATGAAAAACTGTTTTTT. Protein: CASSVGTTGLNEKLFF. Drawing the rest from reference TRBV9 and TRBJ1-4, the complete variable domain is DSGVTQTPKHLITATGQRVTLRCSPRSGDLSVYWYQQSLDQGLQFLIQYYNGEERAKGNILERFSAQQFPDLHSELNLSSLELGDSALYFCASSVGTTGLNEKLFFGSGTQLSVL.

The chain couples TRBV30 to TRBJ2-6; tentative D call: TRBD2 (5 bases). CDR1 and CDR2 (germline): GTSNPN, SVGIG (reference sequence). Trimming removed 4 bases from V and 0 bases from J, with 7 bases in between. This CDR3 contains 14 residues. The CDR3 spells CAWNRDSGANVLTF. The CDR3 region has the DNA TGTGCCTGGAACCGGGACTCTGGGGCCAACGTCCTGACTTTC.

The count of this clone is one. Mismatch with germline at one junction end may stem from a read error. The V call is TRBV7-7, the J call TRBJ2-7; the D is unclear. The CDR3 totals 13 residues. Germline loops: CDR1 SSHAT, CDR2 FNYEAQ (reference sequence). This chain's CDR3 is CASSQTRVDEQYF. For the CDR3, the DNA is TGTGCTAGCAGCCAAACAAGGGTCGACGAGCAGTACTTC.

The V and J genes are TRBV5-4 and TRBJ2-7; D possibly corresponds to TRBD1 (6 bases). The CDR3 contains 15 residues. Looked up from germline, CDR1 is SGHNT and CDR2 is YYREEE (reference sequence). V lost 4 bases and J 2 bases, leaving 16 bases between the germline ends. The CDR3 spells CASSAPGTRAYEQYF. The CDR3 coding sequence is TGTGCCAGCAGCGCACCCGGGACAAGGGCCTACGAGCAGTACTTC. Drawing the rest from reference TRBV5-4 and TRBJ2-7, the complete variable domain is ETGVTQSPTHLIKTRGQQVTLRCSSQSGHNTVSWYQQALGQGPQFIFQYYREEENGRGNFPPRFSGLQFPNYSSELNVNALELDDSALYLCASSAPGTRAYEQYFGPGTRLTVT.

The chain employs TRBV5-4 and TRBJ2-3; 11 bases fit TRBD2. Germline CDR1 and CDR2: SGHNT and YYREEE (reference sequence). The V gene end was trimmed by 4 bases and the J gene end by 1 base; junction bases not matched to a gene: 11. This CDR3 region has 18 residues. CDR3 in amino acids: CASSPLKLAGGRTDTQYF. CDR3 coding DNA: TGTGCCAGCAGCCCACTGAAGCTAGCGGGAGGACGCACAGATACGCAGTATTTT.

This sequence joins TRBV9 and TRBJ1-3; no reliable D call. This CDR3 spans 15 amino acids. V gave up 0 bases and J gave up 2 bases, with 9 bases separating them. Germline CDR1 is SGDLS and CDR2 is YYNGEE. CDR3 sequence: CASSVGAATGNTIYF. CDR3 bases: TGTGCCAGCAGCGTAGGTGCCGCTACTGGAAACACCATATATTTT. The full variable domain, rest sourced from reference TRBV9 and TRBJ1-3, is DSGVTQTPKHLITATGQRVTLRCSPRSGDLSVYWYQQSLDQGLQFLIQYYNGEERAKGNILERFSAQQFPDLHSELNLSSLELGDSALYFCASSVGAATGNTIYFGEGSWLTVV.

The V call is TRBV7-8, the J call TRBJ1-2; 11 positions agree with TRBD1. The germline CDR1 and CDR2 sequences are SGHVS and FQNEAQ. CDR3 size: 18 residues. The junction had 17 bases not matched to a gene; V was cut back by 5 bases and J by 6 bases. The CDR3, as DNA: TGTGCCAGCAGCCCGAACTTAAGGACAGGGGGCGCTGAAAATGGCTACACCTTC. Translated: CASSPNLRTGGAENGYTF.

The chain recombines TRBV28 with TRBJ2-3, with 9 bases that match TRBD1. The CDR3 sequence is 13 residues long. Trimming at V came to 7 bases and at J to 5 bases, leaving 4 bases not matched to a gene. From germline, CDR1 is MDHEN and CDR2 SYDVKM. CDR3 nucleotide sequence: TGTGCCAGCAATACAGGGGGCATAGATACGCAGTATTTT. It is translated as CASNTGGIDTQYF.

The rearrangement uses TRBV5-1 and TRBJ1-5; 12 bases are shared with TRBD1. Germline V gene sequence: CDR1 SGHRS, CDR2 YFSETQ. After removal of 4 bases from V and 0 bases from J, the junction contained 14 bases not matched to a gene. The CDR3 has 20 amino acids. The CDR3 DNA reads as TGCGCCAGCAGCAACAATCCCGGGACAGGGGGCGCGGGTAGCAATCAGCCCCAGCATTTT. It specifies CASSNNPGTGGAGSNQPQHF.

The V gene is TRBV25-1, the J gene TRBJ2-4, with D perhaps assigned TRBD1 or TRBD2 (5 bases each). The V gene's germline CDR1 is MGHDK and CDR2 SYGVNS. This CDR3 is built from 15 residues. Trimming removed 1 base from V and 6 bases from J, with 13 bases in between. This CDR3 reads CASSESRGDRNIQYF. The DNA of the CDR3 is TGTGCCAGCAGTGAATCGAGAGGGGATAGAAACATTCAGTACTTC.

In DNA, the CDR3 is TGTGCCAGCAGCTTAGCCCGCGTGTTAGCGAGAAACAATGAGCAGTTCTTC. Translated, it gives CASSLARVLARNNEQFF. This chain links TRBV7-8 with TRBJ2-1; D perhaps matches TRBD2 (5 bases). Germline V lookup: CDR1 SGHVS, CDR2 FQNEAQ. Trimming pared 0 bases from V and 5 bases from J, leaving 17 bases between. The CDR3 has 17 residues.

The CDR3 reads CASSQIGALRMAFF. DNA for the CDR3: TGCGCCAGCAGCCAGATCGGGGCCTTGAGGATGGCTTTCTTT. The J gene is TRBJ1-1, the V gene TRBV4-1, with D maybe TRBD1 (5 bases). The CDR3 has 14 residues. CDR1 MGHRA and CDR2 YSYEKL come from the germline V gene. Trimming cost V 3 bases and J 11 bases, with 19 bases left between them.